What follows is one T cell receptor (beta chain) and its context. What it binds is not known. The CDR3 spans 17 residues. V gave up 0 bases and J gave up 7 bases, with 19 bases separating them. Germline V gene data show CDR1 as MNHEY and CDR2 as SMNVEV (reference sequence). Full-length variable regions came from constant-region reverse primers plus semi-nested Nested Universal Primer A PCR. TCRdb processed the 5' RACE reads anew with MiXCR; each CDR3 protein has one entry. The table records about 10,000 distinct CDR3 sequences, approximately 46% of them present only once. Cells sorted as Tregs were CD4+, CD25+ and CD127-/low. Study conclusions and caveats: Larger-cohort validation covered only one TCR beta V-J rearrangement. Tumor-infiltrating Treg TCR alpha and beta sequences overlapped most with tumor naive CD4+ T cells, then blood naive. In terms of TCR gene usage, tumor memory CD4+ T cells clustered together with blood and lymph node memory CD4+ cells, as well as with lymph node naive CD4+ cells.

The sequence was collected from a female donor with breast cancer. Input material: Tregs sorted from a lymph node. The chain carries TRBV27 and TRBJ1-5; D ambiguous. DNA for the CDR3: TGTGCCAGCAGTTTATCCGCGGTTAGGGAAGCGGAACAGCCCCAGCATTTT. Its protein is CASSLSAVREAEQPQHF.